The source of this T cell receptor beta chain is a study of blood T cell repertoires in COVID-19. The overall study: T cells, B-cell-depleted T cells, or PBMCs supplied cDNA or gDNA.

The CDR3 runs to 12 residues. The V gene end was trimmed by 3 bases and the J gene end by 10 bases; junction bases not matched to a gene: 5. From germline, CDR1 is MGHRA and CDR2 YSYEKL. The method was immunoSEQ multiplex PCR; TCRdb's version includes in-frame clones alone and lacks a portion of them. The sample lists some 400,000 clones; roughly 89% were seen once. The sample comprised peripheral blood. The V and J genes are TRBV4-1 and TRBJ1-1; 7 bases line up with TRBD1. This TCR was sampled from a young man with active or convalescent COVID-19. DNA of the CDR3: TGCGCCAGCAGCCACGGACAGGACGCAGCTTTCTTT. Translation: CASSHGQDAAFF.